The 20 T cell receptor beta chains listed next were all sequenced from one sample in a study of control samples from healthy donors and cancer patients. This table comes from immunoSEQ multiplex PCR, and its TCRdb copy is limited to in-frame clones, with some not included. The sample has around 100,000 clones, around 89% seen once. Sample: blood. Receptors originate from a man aged 30 to 39 in good health.

The V and J genes are TRBV4-3 and TRBJ1-3; D not certain. The V end lost 5 bases, the J end lost 0 bases, and 8 bases lay between the germline ends. The CDR3 contains 14 residues. CDR1 and CDR2 from the germline V gene are LGHNA and YSLEER. The CDR3: CASSGSSSGNTIYF. The CDR3 nucleotides are TGCGCCAGCAGCGGATCGAGCTCTGGAAACACCATATATTTT.

This chain uses TRBV7-9 with TRBJ2-3; 10 bases align to TRBD2. The length of the CDR3 is 16 residues. Germline V CDR1 and CDR2: SEHNR, FQNEAQ (reference sequence). With V trimmed by 5 bases and J by 2 bases, 7 bases remained unmatched. The CDR3 DNA reads TGTGCCAGCAGCACAACTAGCGGGGCCCTCACAGATACGCAGTATTTT. Amino acids: CASSTTSGALTDTQYF.

The chain is built from TRBV4-2 and TRBJ2-5; D possibly corresponds to TRBD1 (5 bases). The CDR3 is 17 amino acids. The germline V gene has CDR1 LGHNA and CDR2 YNFKEQ. Trimming took 2 bases from V and 5 from J, leaving 21 bases between them. The CDR3 nucleotides are TGTGCCAGCAGCCAATACCATCCCCAAGGGGCCGGGGAGACCCAGTACTTC. Amino acid sequence: CASSQYHPQGAGETQYF.

This chain connects TRBV19 to TRBJ2-2, with no clear D. Per germline, CDR1 LNHDA and CDR2 SQIVND (reference sequence). This CDR3 region has 14 residues. V was cut by 3 bases and J by 6 bases, with 11 bases left in between. The CDR3 is CASSITSQAGELFF. CDR3 nucleotide sequence: TGTGCCAGTAGTATTACGTCCCAGGCCGGGGAGCTGTTTTTT.

The chain recombines TRBV4-1 with TRBJ2-3, with D tentatively TRBD1 or TRBD2 (5 bases each). Trimming took off 4 bases at V and 2 bases at J, with 16 bases between the two ends. Germline V CDR1 and CDR2: MGHRA, YSYEKL. The CDR3 has 16 amino acids. This CDR3 reads CASSPGTGSSTDTQYF. The DNA of the CDR3 is TGCGCCAGCAGCCCCGGGACCGGGTCCTCCACAGATACGCAGTATTTT.

The chain combines TRBV10-3 with TRBJ2-7; tentatively, D is TRBD1 (5 bases). The CDR3 is 13 amino acids. Between the trimmed V and J ends, which lost 6 bases and 4 bases, there was a span of 13 bases. The germline gives CDR1 ENHRY, CDR2 SYGVKD. The CDR3 loop is CAISVTAGYEQYF. Here the CDR3 DNA reads TGTGCCATCAGCGTTACGGCAGGGTACGAGCAGTACTTC.

This chain links TRBV7-9 with TRBJ2-3; 10 bases fit TRBD2. Trimming removed 5 bases from V and 2 bases from J; junction bases left unmatched: 10. The CDR3 runs 17 residues. Per germline, CDR1 SEHNR and CDR2 FQNEAQ (reference sequence). The CDR3 loop is CASSQVTSGVFTDTQYF. The CDR3 region has the DNA TGTGCCAGCAGCCAAGTTACTAGCGGGGTGTTCACAGATACGCAGTATTTT.

The rearrangement links TRBV24-1 to TRBJ2-7, with TRBD2 identical over 9 bases. This CDR3 comprises 15 residues. The germline gives CDR1 KGHDR, CDR2 SFDVKD. Trimming cost V 6 bases and J 3 bases; bases outside gene matches: 8. The CDR3 region is CATSPSGGKIYEQYF. CDR3 nucleotides: TGTGCCACCAGTCCCAGCGGGGGGAAGATCTACGAGCAGTACTTC.

The chain employs TRBV7-2 and TRBJ1-1, with 11 bases fitting TRBD1. The germline gives CDR1 SGHTA, CDR2 FQGNSA. The V segment lost 5 bases and the J segment 4 bases; nucleotides outside the gene matches: 3. CDR3 size: 14 residues. The CDR3 reads CASSPDRGLTEAFF. The CDR3 DNA is TGTGCCAGCAGCCCGGACAGGGGGCTCACTGAAGCTTTCTTT.

For the CDR3, the DNA is TGTGCCAGCAGCCAAGCCGGGACAGGGCAGAACACCATATATTTT. Its translation is CASSQAGTGQNTIYF. V and J are TRBV3-1 (or the pseudogene TRBV3-2) and TRBJ1-3; 9 nucleotides align to TRBD1. This CDR3 is built from 15 residues. With V trimmed by 1 base and J by 7 bases, 5 bases remained unmatched. The germline V gene has CDR1 LGHDT and CDR2 YNNKEL (reference sequence).

This clone occurred once. The CDR3 reads CASMSSTGETKNIQYF. CDR3 nucleotides: TGTGCCAGTATGTCCTCGACAGGGGAGACCAAAAACATTCAGTACTTC. The rearrangement uses TRBV19 and TRBJ2-4, with 8 bases identical to TRBD1. Looked up from germline, CDR1 is LNHDA and CDR2 is SQIVND (reference sequence). The CDR3 spans 16 residues. V shed 7 bases, J shed 2 bases, and the junction held 10 bases outside the gene matches.

The chain recombines TRBV24-1 with TRBJ2-1; D unclear. V dropped 4 bases and J dropped 2 bases, with 11 bases sitting between them. Germline assignment: CDR1 KGHDR and CDR2 SFDVKD. The CDR3 spans 15 residues. DNA of the CDR3: TGTGCCACCAGTGACCCAACCACTACCTACAATGAGCAGTTCTTC. Amino acid sequence: CATSDPTTTYNEQFF.

The J gene is TRBJ1-3, the V gene TRBV12-3 or TRBV12-4; D is uncertain. There are 13 residues in the CDR3. V was trimmed by 5 bases and J by 4 bases, leaving 9 bases between them. The CDR3 DNA reads as TGTGCCAGCAGTCACTTGTCCGGAAACACCATATATTTT. Residues: CASSHLSGNTIYF.

This rearrangement joins TRBV27 to TRBJ2-7; D may be TRBD2 (5 bases). Trimming left V 5 bases short and J 6 bases short, with 11 bases between. Germline V gives CDR1 MNHEY, CDR2 SMNVEV (reference sequence). The CDR3 loop spans 12 amino acids. The CDR3, as DNA: TGTGCCAGCAGTCGAACGACTACCGAGCAGTACTTC. Protein product: CASSRTTTEQYF.

V usage is TRBV6-5 and J usage is TRBJ2-7; D uncertain. This CDR3 is built from 14 residues. Trimming cost V 5 bases and J 6 bases, with 17 bases left between them. CDR1 is MNHEY and CDR2 is SVGAGI in the germline V gene. The CDR3 here is CASSPSFSLPEQYF. The CDR3 coding sequence is TGTGCCAGCAGTCCCAGTTTTAGCTTACCCGAGCAGTACTTC.

V is TRBV4-3 and J is TRBJ2-3, with D unclear. Germline V gene sequence: CDR1 LGHNA, CDR2 YSLEER. Trimming cost V 4 bases and J 2 bases, with 13 bases left between them. The CDR3 has 15 residues. CDR3 protein: CASSREVQDTDTQYF. The DNA of the CDR3 is TGCGCCAGCAGCCGAGAAGTACAAGACACAGATACGCAGTATTTT.

The V gene is TRBV15, the J gene TRBJ2-5; D not resolved. Germline V gene lookup returns CDR1 LNHNV and CDR2 YYDKDF (reference sequence). The CDR3 loop spans 14 amino acids. V shed 0 bases and J shed 3 bases, with 8 bases lying between them. CDR3 sequence (DNA): TGTGCCACCAGCAGAGAAAGGCTGGAAGAGACCCAGTACTTC. It yields the protein CATSRERLEETQYF.

The V call is TRBV28, the J call TRBJ1-2, with D tentatively TRBD1 (5 bases). Germline CDR1 and CDR2: MDHEN and SYDVKM. The germline V and J ends were trimmed by 6 bases and 2 bases, with 13 bases remaining between them. This CDR3 spans 14 amino acids. For the CDR3, the DNA is TGTGCCAGCAGGCCCGGACACTCCAACTATGGCTACACCTTC. Translated, it gives CASRPGHSNYGYTF.

In this sample, this clone turned up once. The chain couples TRBV15 to TRBJ1-2; D might be TRBD1 (5 bases). This CDR3 contains 12 residues. Germline-derived CDR1 and CDR2 are LNHNV and YYDKDF (reference sequence). Trimming left V 1 base short and J 8 bases short, with 8 bases between. The CDR3 reads CATSRVGGGYTF. The CDR3 nucleotides are TGTGCCACCAGCAGAGTGGGGGGAGGCTACACCTTC.

The chain has TRBV11-2 and TRBJ1-6; 7 positions agree with TRBD1. Trimming took 4 bases from V and 6 from J; bases not matched to a gene: 12. The CDR3 has 17 residues. Germline loops: CDR1 SGHAT, CDR2 FQNNGV. In DNA, the CDR3 is TGTGCCAGCAGCTCATGGGGGGCGACAGGGTTTAATTCACCCCTCCACTTT. Its protein product is CASSSWGATGFNSPLHF.